These 18 T cell receptor beta chains were all obtained from the same sample, sequenced in a study of shared clonotypes between healthy human individuals. Selected positively for CCR7 and CD45RO-negative, naive CD8 cells excluded terminally differentiated effector memory CD45RA+ cells. Assay used: immunoSEQ multiplex PCR; TCRdb lists only in-frame clones, some missing. The data contain roughly 2.1 million clones, about 93% of them singletons. The sequenced sample was naive CD8+ T cells from PBMCs. These receptors were obtained from a man younger than 30 in good health. Some clones in this sample may be carry-over from other donors' samples.

The gene calls are TRBV28 and TRBJ2-2, with D possibly matching TRBD1 (5 bases). V dropped 6 bases and J dropped 7 bases, with 21 bases sitting between them. CDR3 length: 16 residues. Germline CDR1 and CDR2: MDHEN and SYDVKM. In DNA form, the CDR3 reads TGTGCCAGCAGCACAGGAGTGGGGCTAACGGGCGGGGAGCTGTTTTTT. This translates into CASSTGVGLTGGELFF.

The chain uses TRBV19 and TRBJ1-1; no clear D. The V end was cut by 5 bases, the J end by 7 bases, with 14 bases between. CDR1 and CDR2 from the germline V gene are LNHDA and SQIVND (reference sequence). The CDR3 spans 13 residues. CDR3: CASSLRPPYEAFF. In DNA, the CDR3 is TGTGCCAGTAGTTTACGGCCTCCCTATGAAGCTTTCTTT. The whole variable domain, filled in from reference TRBV19 and TRBJ1-1, reads DGGITQSPKYLFRKEGQNVTLSCEQNLNHDAMYWYRQDPGQGLRLIYYSQIVNDFQKGDIAEGYSVSREKKESFPLTVTSAQKNPTAFYLCASSLRPPYEAFFGQGTRLTVV.

V usage is TRBV28 and J usage is TRBJ2-7; possibly TRBD1 for D (5 bases). V shed 2 bases and J shed 3 bases, with 11 bases lying between them. The CDR3 length is 14 residues. CDR1 is MDHEN, CDR2 SYDVKM, per germline. CDR3 amino acids: CASSLLLDNYEQYF. The DNA for the CDR3 is TGTGCCAGCAGTTTACTTTTGGACAACTACGAGCAGTACTTC.

The V gene is TRBV7-8, the J gene TRBJ1-1; 8 bases agree with TRBD1. V trimming: 5 bases; J trimming: 6 bases; junction bases outside the gene matches: 5. The CDR3 has 13 amino acids. Germline V gene lookup returns CDR1 SGHVS and CDR2 FQNEAQ. CDR3: CASSPWTGSEAFF. CDR3 sequence (DNA): TGTGCCAGCAGCCCCTGGACAGGGTCTGAAGCTTTCTTT.

This chain links TRBV2 with TRBJ1-5; D perhaps matches TRBD1 (5 bases). The CDR3 totals 14 residues. Germline V CDR1 and CDR2: SNHLY, FYNNEI. The V end was cut by 5 bases, the J end by 1 base, with 9 bases between. This chain's CDR3 is CASSWGRSNQPQHF. The CDR3 region has the DNA TGTGCCAGCAGTTGGGGACGGAGCAATCAGCCCCAGCATTTT.

V and J are TRBV28 and TRBJ2-2, with no clear D. Germline-derived CDR1 and CDR2 are MDHEN and SYDVKM. CDR3 length equals 17 residues. V was cut by 7 bases and J by 0 bases, with 18 bases left in between. The CDR3 DNA sequence: TGTGCCAGCACCCCCCTGTCCCGATATACGAACACCGGGGAGCTGTTTTTT. It specifies CASTPLSRYTNTGELFF.

The V call is TRBV11-2, the J call TRBJ1-1, with D unresolved. Germline V CDR1 and CDR2: SGHAT, FQNNGV. V dropped 1 base and J dropped 2 bases, with 11 bases sitting between them. The CDR3 length is 15 residues. The CDR3 loop reads CASSLGPRPNTEAFF. The DNA of the CDR3 is TGTGCCAGCAGCTTAGGACCCAGGCCCAACACTGAAGCTTTCTTT.

V and J are TRBV2 and TRBJ2-5; no reliable D call. Germline loops: CDR1 SNHLY, CDR2 FYNNEI. The CDR3 has 13 amino acids. Trimming shortened V by 11 bases and J by 1 base, and 14 bases separated the two germline ends. The CDR3 DNA sequence: TGTGCCGCCCCGGTCTCGCCCCAAGAGACCCAGTACTTC. Translating gives CAAPVSPQETQYF.

This chain uses TRBV7-9 with TRBJ2-5; 12 bases align to TRBD2. J was trimmed by 5 bases and V by 2 bases; bases with no gene match: 9. Germline V gives CDR1 SEHNR, CDR2 FQNEAQ (reference sequence). This CDR3 spans 17 amino acids. CDR3 DNA: TGTGCCAGCAGCTTACCTCCTAGCGGGAGGGCCGGGGAGACCCAGTACTTC. Its protein is CASSLPPSGRAGETQYF.

The chain joins TRBV19 to TRBJ1-5, with D uncertain. The CDR3 sequence is 16 residues long. V lost 3 bases, J lost 4 bases, and 16 bases lay in between. Germline-derived CDR1 and CDR2 are LNHDA and SQIVND (reference sequence). In DNA, the CDR3 is TGTGCCAGTAGTATCCCCCGCGACGGGTTGAATCAGCCCCAGCATTTT. This codes for CASSIPRDGLNQPQHF.

In its sample, this clone was seen once. This sequence joins TRBV2 and TRBJ2-3; the match to TRBD1 covers 8 bases. Germline CDR1 is SNHLY and CDR2 is FYNNEI. The J segment lost 5 bases and the V segment lost 7 bases, leaving 8 bases of the junction unmatched. The CDR3 totals 14 residues. As DNA, the CDR3 is TGTGCCAGCACCCAGGGGGCGATGCAAGATACGCAGTATTTT. Amino acid sequence: CASTQGAMQDTQYF.

The chain couples TRBV7-8 to TRBJ2-1; 12 positions agree with TRBD2. CDR3 size: 16 residues. V was clipped by 5 bases and J by 2 bases; unmatched bases: 4. Germline-derived CDR1 and CDR2 are SGHVS and FQNEAQ. CDR3 loop: CASSTRTSGAYNEQFF. CDR3 in DNA: TGTGCCAGCAGCACCCGGACTAGCGGGGCCTACAATGAGCAGTTCTTC. The full variable domain, rest sourced from reference TRBV7-8 and TRBJ2-1, is GAGVSQSPRYKVAKRGQDVALRCDPISGHVSLFWYQQALGQGPEFLTYFQNEAQLDKSGLPSDRFFAERPEGSVSTLKIQRTQQEDSAVYLCASSTRTSGAYNEQFFGPGTRLTVL.

V is TRBV4-1 and J is TRBJ1-4; D is uncertain. The germline V gene has CDR1 MGHRA and CDR2 YSYEKL. V lost 0 bases and J lost 10, with 12 bases in between. This CDR3 contains 14 residues. The CDR3 DNA is TGCGCCAGCAGCCAAGAAACGGCAGGAGGAAAACTGTTTTTT. As protein: CASSQETAGGKLFF.

The rearrangement links TRBV9 to TRBJ1-3; maybe TRBD1 (5 bases). Germline CDR1 SGDLS, CDR2 YYNGEE. V dropped 0 bases and J dropped 3 bases, with 19 bases sitting between them. The CDR3 is made up of 18 amino acids. The CDR3 coding sequence is TGTGCCAGCAGCGTAGCGGGGGGAAAGCTCAGTCGTGGAAACACCATATATTTT. Its translation is CASSVAGGKLSRGNTIYF.

This chain joins TRBV7-6 and TRBJ2-7, with D maybe TRBD2 (6 bases). V lost 1 base, J lost 6 bases, and 10 bases lay in between. The CDR3 contains 13 residues. Per the germline V gene, CDR1 is SGHVS and CDR2 is FNYEAQ. The CDR3 DNA reads as TGTGCCAGCAGCTTAGTGGCGGGGCCCGAGCAGTACTTC. Residues: CASSLVAGPEQYF. Full variable domain (remainder filled in from reference TRBV7-6 and TRBJ2-7): GAGVSQSPRYKVTKRGQDVALRCDPISGHVSLYWYRQALGQGPEFLTYFNYEAQQDKSGLPNDRFSAERPEGSISTLTIQRTEQRDSAMYRCASSLVAGPEQYFGPGTRLTVT.

On this clone: In the same sample, other DNA sequences code for this CDR3. The V and J genes are TRBV28 and TRBJ1-2; 7 bases agree with TRBD1. The CDR3 runs 14 residues. Germline V gene data show CDR1 as MDHEN and CDR2 as SYDVKM. The ends lost 2 bases at V and 2 bases at J; junction bases unmatched: 2. DNA of the CDR3: TGTGCCAGCAGTTTAGCAGGGGGAAACTATGGCTACACCTTC. Translating it yields CASSLAGGNYGYTF.

This rearrangement joins TRBV28 to TRBJ2-1, with 12 bases fitting TRBD2. The CDR3 is 18 residues long. Germline V gene lookup returns CDR1 MDHEN and CDR2 SYDVKM. V lost 3 bases to trimming and J lost 0 bases; unmatched junction nucleotides: 6. CDR3 DNA sequence: TGTGCCAGCAGTTTTCTGGGACTAGCGGGCGACTCCTACAATGAGCAGTTCTTC. Encoded protein: CASSFLGLAGDSYNEQFF.

In its sample, this clone was seen once. The V gene is TRBV2, the J gene TRBJ1-2, with D possibly being TRBD1 (5 bases). This CDR3 has 12 amino acids. Deletions cut 1 base from V and 7 bases from J, with 7 bases between. The germline CDR1 and CDR2 sequences are SNHLY and FYNNEI. The CDR3 is CASSEVGVGYTF. In nucleotides, the CDR3 is TGTGCCAGCAGTGAAGTGGGGGTTGGCTACACCTTC.